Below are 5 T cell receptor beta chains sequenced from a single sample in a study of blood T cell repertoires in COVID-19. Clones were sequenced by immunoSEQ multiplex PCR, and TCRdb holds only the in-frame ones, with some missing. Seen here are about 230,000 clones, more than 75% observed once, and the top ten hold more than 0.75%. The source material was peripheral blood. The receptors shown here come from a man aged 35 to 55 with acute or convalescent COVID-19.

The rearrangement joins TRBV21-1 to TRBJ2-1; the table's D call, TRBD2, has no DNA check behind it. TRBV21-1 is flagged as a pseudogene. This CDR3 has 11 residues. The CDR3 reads CASSRGNEQFF. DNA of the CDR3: TGTGCCAGCAGCAGAGGCAATGAGCAGTTCTTC.

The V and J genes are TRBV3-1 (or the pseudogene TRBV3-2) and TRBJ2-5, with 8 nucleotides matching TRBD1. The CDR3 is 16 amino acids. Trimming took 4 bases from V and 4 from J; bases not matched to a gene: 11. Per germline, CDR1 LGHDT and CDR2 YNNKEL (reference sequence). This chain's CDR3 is CASSRPGQGAGETQYF. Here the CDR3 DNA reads TGTGCCAGCAGCCGTCCTGGGCAGGGGGCGGGAGAGACCCAGTACTTC.

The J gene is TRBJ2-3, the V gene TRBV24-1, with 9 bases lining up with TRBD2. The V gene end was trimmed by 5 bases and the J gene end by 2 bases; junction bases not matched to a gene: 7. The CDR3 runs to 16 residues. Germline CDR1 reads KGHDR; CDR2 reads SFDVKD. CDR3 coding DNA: TGTGCCACCAGTGCCCTAGCGGGGTCCTACACAGATACGCAGTATTTT. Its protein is CATSALAGSYTDTQYF.

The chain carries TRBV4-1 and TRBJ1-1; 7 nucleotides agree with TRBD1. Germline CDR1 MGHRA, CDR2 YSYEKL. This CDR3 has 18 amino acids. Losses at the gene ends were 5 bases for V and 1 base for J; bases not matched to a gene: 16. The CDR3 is CASSASGTRGLENTEAFF. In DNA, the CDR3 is TGCGCCAGCAGCGCCTCCGGAACAAGGGGGCTGGAGAACACTGAAGCTTTCTTT.

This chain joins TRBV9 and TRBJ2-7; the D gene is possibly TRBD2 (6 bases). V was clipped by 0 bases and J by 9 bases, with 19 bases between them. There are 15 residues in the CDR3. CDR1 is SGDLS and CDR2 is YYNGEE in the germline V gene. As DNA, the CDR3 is TGTGCCAGCAGCGTAGACAGCGGGTCGTTTTATGGGCAGTACTTC. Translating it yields CASSVDSGSFYGQYF. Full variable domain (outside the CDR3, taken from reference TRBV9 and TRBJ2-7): DSGVTQTPKHLITATGQRVTLRCSPRSGDLSVYWYQQSLDQGLQFLIQYYNGEERAKGNILERFSAQQFPDLHSELNLSSLELGDSALYFCASSVDSGSFYGQYFGPGTRLTVT.